Shown below are 15 T cell receptor beta chains from a single sample sequenced in a study of T cell responses to AZD1222 COVID-19 vaccine. Sequenced by immunoSEQ multiplex PCR; TCRdb stores in-frame clones only, minus some. The sample has roughly 160,000 clones, roughly 90% seen once. Sequences were derived from peripheral blood, sampled on day 0 of AZD1222 vaccination. The receptors come from an adult in good health.

The rearrangement links TRBV4-3 to TRBJ1-1; D gene unclear. Germline values: CDR1 LGHNA, CDR2 YSLEER. This CDR3 comprises 13 residues. Trimming cost V 1 base and J 4 bases, with 7 bases left between them. CDR3 sequence: CASSQAWTTEAFF. The CDR3 nucleotides are TGCGCCAGCAGCCAAGCGTGGACCACTGAAGCTTTCTTT.

The chain carries TRBV18 and TRBJ1-5, with 7 bases lining up with TRBD1. The CDR3 covers 16 residues. With V trimmed by 2 bases and J by 0 bases, 4 bases remained unmatched. Germline V gene lookup returns CDR1 KGHSH and CDR2 LQKENI. The CDR3 sequence: CASSPTGDYSNQPQHF. Here the CDR3 DNA reads TGTGCCAGCTCACCAACAGGGGATTATAGCAATCAGCCCCAGCATTTT.

V gene TRBV6-5 combines with J gene TRBJ2-7; 8 nucleotides align to TRBD1. This CDR3 has 15 amino acids. Germline V CDR1 and CDR2: MNHEY, SVGAGI. The V and J ends lost 0 bases and 4 bases, in that order; junction bases with no gene match: 5. The CDR3 bases are TGTGCCAGCAGTTACTCGAACAGGGGGGTATACGAGCAGTACTTC. Protein product: CASSYSNRGVYEQYF.

This rearrangement joins TRBV6-5 to TRBJ1-2, with 7 bases aligning to TRBD1. Germline CDR1 and CDR2: MNHEY and SVGAGI. The trim removed 6 bases at V and 7 bases at J, leaving 8 bases unmatched. The CDR3 consists of 13 residues. CDR3 loop: CASSAGTVSGYTF. CDR3 DNA sequence: TGTGCCAGCAGCGCCGGGACAGTCTCTGGCTACACCTTC.

The CDR3 sequence is CASRADRVRNTEAFF. CDR3 in DNA: TGCGCCAGCAGGGCGGACAGGGTAAGAAACACTGAAGCTTTCTTT. This chain connects TRBV5-1 to TRBJ1-1; 8 bases are shared with TRBD1. This CDR3 is built from 15 residues. CDR1 is SGHRS and CDR2 is YFSETQ in the germline V gene. The V and J ends lost 5 bases and 2 bases, in that order; junction bases with no gene match: 8. The full variable domain, in which reference TRBV5-1 and TRBJ1-1 provide the parts outside the CDR3, is KAGVTQTPRYLIKTRGQQVTLSCSPISGHRSVSWYQQTPGQGLQFLFEYFSETQRNKGNFPGRFSGRQFSNSRSEMNVSTLELGDSALYLCASRADRVRNTEAFFGQGTRLTVV.

The chain joins TRBV27 to TRBJ1-4, with D tentatively TRBD1 (5 bases). The CDR3 runs to 14 residues. Trimming pared 2 bases from V and 5 bases from J, leaving 9 bases between. The germline V gene has CDR1 MNHEY and CDR2 SMNVEV (reference sequence). This chain's CDR3 is CASSLRQPNEKLFF. The CDR3 DNA is TGTGCCAGCAGTTTAAGACAGCCGAATGAAAAACTGTTTTTT.

The chain links TRBV13 to TRBJ1-5; D remains unclear. CDR1 is PRHDT and CDR2 is FYEKMQ in the germline V gene (reference sequence). Trimming left V 6 bases short and J 7 bases short, with 19 bases between. This CDR3 has 15 amino acids. The chain's CDR3 is CASSTGLGSPQPQHF. CDR3 bases: TGTGCCAGCAGTACGGGATTGGGGTCACCCCAGCCCCAGCATTTT.

This clone came up once. The genes are TRBV27 and TRBJ2-7; tentatively, D is TRBD1 (6 bases). Germline assignment: CDR1 MNHEY and CDR2 SMNVEV (reference sequence). The CDR3 has 15 residues. The V gene lost 5 bases and the J gene lost 3 bases, with 17 bases spanning the gap. CDR3 coding DNA: TGTGCCAGCAGTCCAAACAGGGTAATGGTCTACGAGCAGTACTTC. Residues: CASSPNRVMVYEQYF.

This chain connects TRBV7-9 to TRBJ1-1; D is undetermined. Looked up from germline, CDR1 is SEHNR and CDR2 is FQNEAQ (reference sequence). V dropped 2 bases and J dropped 8 bases, with 9 bases sitting between them. This CDR3 comprises 12 residues. CDR3 DNA: TGTGCCAGCAGCTTAAACTTAGAAGAAGCTTTCTTT. This encodes CASSLNLEEAFF. Filled out from reference TRBV7-9 and TRBJ1-1, the complete variable domain reads DTGVSQNPRHKITKRGQNVTFRCDPISEHNRLYWYRQTLGQGPEFLTYFQNEAQLEKSRLLSDRFSAERPKGSFSTLEIQRTEQGDSAMYLCASSLNLEEAFFGQGTRLTVV.

This chain joins TRBV7-2 and TRBJ2-7; D gene uncertain. Looked up from germline, CDR1 is SGHTA and CDR2 is FQGNSA. The CDR3 has 16 residues. With 5 bases removed from V and 2 bases from J, the gap between germline ends came to 19 bases. DNA for the CDR3: TGTGCCAGCAGCCCGAGGACGGCTCTAGAACCCTACGAGCAGTACTTC. Its protein product is CASSPRTALEPYEQYF. Based on the CDR3 plus reference TRBV7-2 and TRBJ2-7, the full variable domain is GAGVSQSPSNKVTEKGKDVELRCDPISGHTALYWYRQSLGQGLEFLIYFQGNSAPDKSGLPSDRFSAERTGGSVSTLTIQRTQQEDSAVYLCASSPRTALEPYEQYFGPGTRLTVT.

This sequence joins TRBV19 and TRBJ2-1, with 10 bases that match TRBD2. With V trimmed by 7 bases and J by 1 base, 16 bases remained unmatched. Germline CDR1 LNHDA, CDR2 SQIVND (reference sequence). This CDR3 spans 19 amino acids. The CDR3 coding sequence is TGTGCCAGTACCCATAGGCGGCTAGCGGGAGACGCGTCCTACAATGAGCAGTTCTTC. Protein: CASTHRRLAGDASYNEQFF.

V is TRBV29-1 and J is TRBJ2-1, with D tentatively TRBD1 (5 bases). The CDR3 covers 15 residues. Germline lookup yields CDR1 SQVTM and CDR2 ANQGSEA. V shed 2 bases and J shed 1 base, with 12 bases lying between them. The CDR3: CSVESVGPSYNEQFF. The CDR3 coding sequence is TGCAGCGTTGAATCGGTGGGGCCGTCCTACAATGAGCAGTTCTTC.

This chain joins TRBV6-2 or TRBV6-3 and TRBJ2-6, with D maybe TRBD1 (6 bases). The CDR3 consists of 17 residues. Germline V gives CDR1 MNHEY, CDR2 SVGEGT. Trimming pared 2 bases from V and 1 base from J, leaving 12 bases between. The CDR3 reads CASSYTGRMSGANVLTF. CDR3 coding DNA: TGTGCCAGCAGTTACACAGGGAGAATGTCTGGGGCCAACGTCCTGACTTTC.

V and J are TRBV30 and TRBJ1-6; D is unclear. Trimming cost V 2 bases and J 6 bases, with 8 bases left between them. Germline CDR1 is GTSNPN and CDR2 is SVGIG (reference sequence). The length of the CDR3 is 13 residues. The CDR3 DNA follows: TGTGCCTGGAGTCCTCAGTTTAATTCACCCCTCCACTTT. Translating gives CAWSPQFNSPLHF.

The chain couples TRBV7-3 to TRBJ2-6; 10 nucleotides align to TRBD1. The CDR3 contains 18 residues. Germline V gene sequence: CDR1 SGHTA, CDR2 FQGTGA. V gave up 3 bases and J gave up 2 bases; unmatched junction bases: 7. The DNA of the CDR3 is TGTGCCAGCAGCTTCCCGGGACAGGGGAAGCCTGGGGCCAACGTCCTGACTTTC. As protein: CASSFPGQGKPGANVLTF.